This T cell receptor (beta chain) was sequenced in a study of cytomegalovirus exposure and HLA in healthy donors. Study-level points and caveats: The presence/absence work took it that sequencing depth was about the same across donors. For most TCR sequences rarity was the rule, although some public TCRs occurred in many donors.

Worth noting for this clone: Its antigen remains unidentified.

PCR primers comprised 60 Vbeta and 13 Jbeta primers. Repertoires were generated with immunoSEQ multiplex PCR, while TCRdb's copy carries only in-frame clones and drops some. The repertoire holds about 150,000 clones, 76% seen once, with approximately 2% in the top ten. V lost 10 bases, J lost 9 bases, and 13 bases lay in between. CDR1 LNHDA and CDR2 SQIVND come from the germline V gene (reference sequence). The length of the CDR3 is 11 residues. The rearrangement links TRBV19 to TRBJ2-1, with D perhaps matching TRBD1 (5 bases). Sequenced sample: PBMCs. This clonotype was sampled from a woman between 35 and 50 years old in good health and CMV-seronegative. DNA of the CDR3: TGTGCCACCGCCCAGGGTATTGAGCAGTTCTTC. This translates into CATAQGIEQFF.